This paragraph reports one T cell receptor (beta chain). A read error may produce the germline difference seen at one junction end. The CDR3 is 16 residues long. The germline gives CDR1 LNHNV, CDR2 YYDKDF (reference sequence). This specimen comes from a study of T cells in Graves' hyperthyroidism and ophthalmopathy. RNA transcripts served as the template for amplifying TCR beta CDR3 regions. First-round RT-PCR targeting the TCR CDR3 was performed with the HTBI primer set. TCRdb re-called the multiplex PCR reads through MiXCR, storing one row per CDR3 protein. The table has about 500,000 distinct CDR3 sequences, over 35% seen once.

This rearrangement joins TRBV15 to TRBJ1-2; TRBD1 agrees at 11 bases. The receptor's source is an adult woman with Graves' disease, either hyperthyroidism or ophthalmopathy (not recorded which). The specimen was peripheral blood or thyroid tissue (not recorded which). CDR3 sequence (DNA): TGTGCCACCGGCAGGGGATCGGGACAGGGGGTTGATGGCTACACCTTC. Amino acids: CATGRGSGQGVDGYTF.